The TCR beta chain under discussion was sequenced for a study of T cells in Graves' hyperthyroidism and ophthalmopathy. The CDR3 consists of 13 residues. Germline values: CDR1 LGHNA, CDR2 YNFKEQ. V shed 2 bases and J shed 1 base, with 5 bases lying between them. Template material for amplifying TCR beta CDR3 regions consisted of RNA transcripts. RT-PCR in the first round (using the HTBI primer set) targeted the TCR CDR3. TCRdb redid the calling of the multiplex PCR reads with MiXCR, one entry per CDR3 protein. The table has a few hundred thousand distinct CDR3 sequences, roughly 15% seen once. This TCR came from a middle-aged woman with Graves' ophthalmopathy. Sequencing was carried out using blood. The V gene is TRBV4-2, the J gene TRBJ1-2; no firm D call. CDR3 bases: TGTGCCAGCAGCCAACCGGGTAACTATGGCTACACCTTC. Its protein product is CASSQPGNYGYTF.